This T cell receptor beta chain was observed in a study of T cells in Graves' hyperthyroidism and ophthalmopathy. This CDR3 comprises 14 residues. The germline CDR1 and CDR2 sequences are DFQATT and SNEGSKA (reference sequence). Amplified regions were TCR beta CDR3 sequences from RNA transcripts. In the first-round RT-PCR of the TCR CDR3, the HTBI primer set was used. TCRdb re-analysed the multiplex PCR reads in MiXCR, keeping a single row per CDR3 protein. Of 600,000 or so distinct CDR3 sequences in the sample, roughly 15% were seen once. This clonotype was seen many times. Germline and junction disagree at one end, which may indicate a read error. Criteria for exclusion of patients were uncontrolled infection, other autoimmune disease, pregnancy or lactation.

The sample consisted of blood. This chain uses TRBV20-1 with TRBJ1-1, with a weak D call TRBD1 (6 bases). The receptor's source is a woman in her 50s with Graves' ophthalmopathy. In DNA form, the CDR3 reads TGCAGTGCCAGAGGGGGGGGATGGGGCACTGAAGCTTTCTTT. This encodes CSARGGGWGTEAFF.